This entry concerns a single T cell receptor (beta chain). Generated by immunoSEQ multiplex PCR, the TCRdb table keeps only in-frame clones and is missing some. The profile shows approximately 320,000 clones, 90% of them singletons. This sample was included in a study of blood T cell repertoires in COVID-19. Study-level information: Some COVID-19 samples were acute and others convalescent; all came from the United States, Italy and Spain.

CDR3 length equals 15 residues. Germline CDR1 reads SEHNR; CDR2 reads FQNEAQ (reference sequence). Trimming cost V 5 bases and J 2 bases, with 16 bases left between them. The age range of participants was 18 to 89 years, with residence in about two dozen US areas. Self-reported history from a screening survey and questionnaire set each donor's cohort. The recovered donors of Cohort 3 showed two negative PCRs, clearance, or symptom resolution. The chain links TRBV7-9 to TRBJ2-7; a weak D match, TRBD2 (7 bases). The clonotype was recovered from a man between 60 and 75 years old who had recovered from COVID-19. The sample comprised PBMCs or T cells enriched from blood (not recorded which). CDR3 in amino acids: CASSKGGGEAYEQYF. Here the CDR3 DNA reads TGTGCCAGCAGCAAGGGGGGGGGCGAGGCCTACGAGCAGTACTTC.